Each of the 30 T cell receptor beta chains below was sequenced from the same sample in a study of T cell responses to AZD1222 COVID-19 vaccine. Clones were read by immunoSEQ multiplex PCR, and TCRdb kept only the in-frame ones, dropping some. The sample carries 95,000 to 150,000 clones, around 91% recorded once. This sample comprised peripheral blood, obtained on day 0 of AZD1222 vaccination. These receptor sequences come from an adult in good health.

The chain combines TRBV7-9 with TRBJ2-2; TRBD1 or TRBD2 may be the D gene (5 bases each). Per germline, CDR1 SEHNR and CDR2 FQNEAQ (reference sequence). Trimming shortened V by 4 bases and J by 0 bases, and 6 bases separated the two germline ends. The CDR3 runs 14 residues. CDR3 DNA: TGTGCCAGCAGCTGGGGGACGAACACCGGGGAGCTGTTTTTT. Its translation: CASSWGTNTGELFF. Complete variable domain (other parts from reference TRBV7-9 and TRBJ2-2): DTGVSQNPRHKITKRGQNVTFRCDPISEHNRLYWYRQTLGQGPEFLTYFQNEAQLEKSRLLSDRFSAERPKGSFSTLEIQRTEQGDSAMYLCASSWGTNTGELFFGEGSRLTVL.

This clone has a single count. The gene calls are TRBV2 and TRBJ1-4; TRBD1 matches 7 bases. With V trimmed by 6 bases and J by 7 bases, 5 bases remained unmatched. In germline, CDR1 is SNHLY, CDR2 FYNNEI. The CDR3 spans 13 residues. CDR3 in amino acids: CASSETGVEKLFF. The CDR3 DNA sequence: TGTGCCAGCAGCGAAACAGGGGTTGAAAAACTGTTTTTT.

This clone was counted once. The chain combines TRBV5-1 with TRBJ2-5, with D possibly TRBD1 on 5 matching bases. CDR1 and CDR2 (germline): SGHRS, YFSETQ. This CDR3 has 15 residues. With 3 bases removed from V and 4 bases from J, the gap between germline ends came to 16 bases. The CDR3 sequence is CASSYQSGRGETQYF. The CDR3 bases are TGCGCCAGCAGCTACCAGTCGGGTAGGGGAGAGACCCAGTACTTC.

The chain employs TRBV18 and TRBJ2-3; weak D call: TRBD2 (5 bases). Trimming cost V 5 bases and J 3 bases, with 18 bases left between them. Germline CDR1 reads KGHSH; CDR2 reads LQKENI. The CDR3 contains 16 residues. CDR3 sequence: CASSSTRTFPTDTQYF. The CDR3 nucleotides read TGTGCCAGCTCATCGACCCGGACTTTTCCGACAGATACGCAGTATTTT.

The chain couples TRBV6-2 or TRBV6-3 to TRBJ2-7; the match to TRBD1 covers 9 bases. Trimming cost V 1 base and J 4 bases; bases outside gene matches: 5. From germline, CDR1 is MNHEY and CDR2 SVGEGT. This CDR3 has 15 residues. CDR3 nucleotides: TGTGCCAGCAGTTACTTCGCAGACAGGGGGTACGAGCAGTACTTC. Residues: CASSYFADRGYEQYF.

The chain has TRBV7-8 and TRBJ2-7; D possibly corresponds to TRBD1 (6 bases). This CDR3 region has 14 residues. V was trimmed by 3 bases and J by 6 bases, leaving 15 bases between them. Germline CDR1 and CDR2: SGHVS and FQNEAQ. In DNA form, the CDR3 reads TGTGCCAGCAGCTTCTGGACAGATGAGGCCGAGCAGTACTTC. As protein: CASSFWTDEAEQYF. The whole variable domain, remainder taken from reference TRBV7-8 and TRBJ2-7, is GAGVSQSPRYKVAKRGQDVALRCDPISGHVSLFWYQQALGQGPEFLTYFQNEAQLDKSGLPSDRFFAERPEGSVSTLKIQRTQQEDSAVYLCASSFWTDEAEQYFGPGTRLTVT.

The chain joins TRBV28 to TRBJ2-7; no reliable D call. In germline, CDR1 is MDHEN, CDR2 SYDVKM. Trimming took off 2 bases at V and 0 bases at J, with 17 bases between the two ends. This CDR3 is 17 amino acids long. In nucleotides, the CDR3 is TGTGCCAGCAGTTTAGAAACGTGGCCGGAGAGCTCCTACGAGCAGTACTTC. This encodes CASSLETWPESSYEQYF.

V usage is TRBV4-1 and J usage is TRBJ2-7; no firm D call. V lost 1 base to trimming and J lost 6 bases, with 7 bases between them. This CDR3 has 12 amino acids. CDR1 and CDR2 (germline): MGHRA, YSYEKL. The CDR3: CASSQGSREQYF. The CDR3 coding sequence is TGCGCCAGCAGCCAAGGGTCCCGCGAGCAGTACTTC.

The chain recombines TRBV6-5 with TRBJ1-6; possibly TRBD1 for D (5 bases). V was pared by 4 bases and J by 7 bases, with 14 bases between. This CDR3 contains 15 residues. Germline assignment: CDR1 MNHEY and CDR2 SVGAGI. CDR3 DNA: TGTGCCAGCAGTTTAACGGGGCAGGGAAATTCACCCCTCCACTTT. As protein: CASSLTGQGNSPLHF.

The V call is TRBV30, the J call TRBJ1-2; D not certain. The CDR3 spans 11 residues. From germline, CDR1 is GTSNPN and CDR2 SVGIG (reference sequence). Trimming shortened V by 1 base and J by 8 bases, and 8 bases separated the two germline ends. CDR3 loop: CAWSAFGGYTF. The CDR3 nucleotides are TGTGCCTGGAGTGCATTTGGGGGCTACACCTTC.

In its sample, this clone was seen once. V is TRBV9 and J is TRBJ1-4; TRBD1 might be the D (6 bases). Trimming removed 1 base at V and 4 bases at J, with 14 bases between. CDR1 and CDR2 (germline): SGDLS, YYNGEE. The CDR3 runs 16 residues. As DNA, the CDR3 is TGTGCCAGCAGCGTATGGGCCGGCAGGGGTAATGAAAAACTGTTTTTT. Its protein is CASSVWAGRGNEKLFF.

The V call is TRBV30, the J call TRBJ1-4, with D possibly being TRBD1 (5 bases). The CDR3 spans 13 residues. CDR1 is GTSNPN, CDR2 SVGIG, per germline (reference sequence). Trimming removed 3 bases from V and 8 bases from J, with 13 bases in between. CDR3 sequence: CAWSGGLSEKLFF. CDR3 nucleotide sequence: TGTGCCTGGAGCGGGGGTTTGAGCGAAAAACTGTTTTTT.

V and J are TRBV27 and TRBJ2-5; D is possibly TRBD2 (6 bases). Trimming took 8 bases from V and 1 from J, leaving 17 bases between them. Germline-derived CDR1 and CDR2 are MNHEY and SMNVEV (reference sequence). The CDR3 extends over 15 amino acids. The CDR3 nucleotides are TGTGCCAGCTCTCTCAAGTGGGGGGTCCAAGAGACCCAGTACTTC. Translating gives CASSLKWGVQETQYF.

Concerning this clone: Distinct nucleotide sequences in the sample also encode this CDR3. The chain has TRBV5-1 and TRBJ1-2; 8 bases line up with TRBD1. The V and J ends lost 4 bases and 4 bases, in that order; junction bases with no gene match: 6. The CDR3 is 14 amino acids. The germline CDR1 and CDR2 sequences are SGHRS and YFSETQ. The CDR3 reads CASSPPGQGYGYTF. The DNA for the CDR3 is TGCGCCAGCAGCCCGCCTGGACAGGGCTATGGCTACACCTTC.

The rearrangement uses TRBV6-4 and TRBJ2-2; D is possibly TRBD2 (6 bases). Germline V CDR1 and CDR2: MRHNA, SNTAGT. Trimming pared 4 bases from V and 3 bases from J, leaving 15 bases between. The CDR3 runs to 16 residues. In DNA form, the CDR3 reads TGTGCCAGCAGTGTCAACGGGGGTTTAGACACCGGGGAGCTGTTTTTT. Translation: CASSVNGGLDTGELFF.

This clone has just one count. This sequence joins TRBV30 and TRBJ2-1, with 8 bases identical to TRBD2. Germline CDR1 reads GTSNPN; CDR2 reads SVGIG (reference sequence). The CDR3 covers 15 residues. J was trimmed by 4 bases and V by 0 bases; bases with no gene match: 5. The CDR3 reads CAWSVGAGVYNEQFF. CDR3 DNA sequence: TGTGCCTGGAGTGTAGGAGCGGGGGTTTACAATGAGCAGTTCTTC.

The chain uses TRBV28 and TRBJ1-1; no firm D call. Germline V gene data show CDR1 as MDHEN and CDR2 as SYDVKM. Deletions cut 7 bases from V and 1 base from J, with 10 bases between. This CDR3 region has 13 residues. The CDR3 DNA is TGTGCCAGCACCCCTTGGAGGAACACTGAAGCTTTCTTT. This gives the protein CASTPWRNTEAFF.

The CDR3, as DNA: TGTGCCAGCAGCGTAGGAGCGGGGAATCAAAACACCATATATTTT. The encoded protein is CASSVGAGNQNTIYF. V is TRBV9 and J is TRBJ1-3, with no clear D. CDR1 and CDR2 (germline): SGDLS, YYNGEE. The CDR3 length is 15 residues. The V gene lost 0 bases and the J gene lost 6 bases, with 13 bases spanning the gap. The full variable domain, completed using reference TRBV9 and TRBJ1-3, is DSGVTQTPKHLITATGQRVTLRCSPRSGDLSVYWYQQSLDQGLQFLIQYYNGEERAKGNILERFSAQQFPDLHSELNLSSLELGDSALYFCASSVGAGNQNTIYFGEGSWLTVV.

V usage is TRBV5-1 and J usage is TRBJ2-3, with D tentatively TRBD2 (5 bases). CDR3 length equals 13 residues. Germline V gene data show CDR1 as SGHRS and CDR2 as YFSETQ. Trimming shortened V by 5 bases and J by 6 bases, and 13 bases separated the two germline ends. The CDR3 is CASRLTSGDTQYF. The CDR3 DNA sequence: TGCGCCAGCAGGTTGACGTCGGGGGATACGCAGTATTTT. Filled out from reference TRBV5-1 and TRBJ2-3, the complete variable domain reads KAGVTQTPRYLIKTRGQQVTLSCSPISGHRSVSWYQQTPGQGLQFLFEYFSETQRNKGNFPGRFSGRQFSNSRSEMNVSTLELGDSALYLCASRLTSGDTQYFGPGTRLTVL.

The chain couples TRBV5-1 to TRBJ1-5, with TRBD1 matching 8 bases. The CDR3 runs to 17 residues. Germline CDR1 is SGHRS and CDR2 is YFSETQ. Unmatched junction bases numbered 11, after V lost 4 bases and J lost 2 bases. In DNA, the CDR3 is TGCGCCAGCAGCCCCGGGACAGGATTGATAGGCAATCAGCCCCAGCATTTT. Its protein is CASSPGTGLIGNQPQHF.

The chain carries TRBV4-2 and TRBJ1-1; D ambiguous. Trimming took 2 bases from V and 8 from J, leaving 12 bases between them. The CDR3 extends over 13 amino acids. Germline CDR1 reads LGHNA; CDR2 reads YNFKEQ. The CDR3 sequence: CASSQLGRWEAFF. DNA for the CDR3: TGTGCCAGCAGCCAACTCGGACGGTGGGAAGCTTTCTTT.

CDR3 sequence: CATIAYRYGDEPQHF. For the CDR3, the DNA is TGTGCCACCATAGCCTACCGTTACGGGGATGAGCCCCAGCATTTT. This chain connects TRBV6-5 to TRBJ1-5; D unclear. V lost 10 bases and J 8 bases, leaving 24 bases between the germline ends. Germline assignment: CDR1 MNHEY and CDR2 SVGAGI. CDR3 length: 15 amino acids.

This chain joins TRBV27 and TRBJ1-6; no clear D. V gave up 10 bases and J gave up 10 bases, with 17 bases separating them. This CDR3 comprises 13 residues. Per germline, CDR1 MNHEY and CDR2 SMNVEV (reference sequence). The CDR3 sequence is CATRAGAGSPLHF. Written as DNA, the CDR3 is TGTGCCACCCGAGCCGGAGCCGGGTCACCCCTCCACTTT.

This clone was seen a few times. The rearrangement joins TRBV3-1 (or the pseudogene TRBV3-2) to TRBJ1-3; 7 bases match TRBD1. From germline, CDR1 is LGHDT and CDR2 YNNKEL (reference sequence). The CDR3 runs 17 residues. The ends lost 7 bases at V and 0 bases at J; junction bases unmatched: 12. CDR3 loop: CASTPLSGGLSGNTIYF. The CDR3 DNA follows: TGTGCCAGCACCCCCCTGTCAGGGGGGCTCTCTGGAAACACCATATATTTT.

The chain is built from TRBV4-3 and TRBJ2-1; D is possibly TRBD2 (6 bases). Germline lookup yields CDR1 LGHNA and CDR2 YSLEER. Trimming took off 0 bases at V and 7 bases at J, with 10 bases between the two ends. The length of the CDR3 is 14 residues. The CDR3 here is CASSQEELANEQFF. For the CDR3, the DNA is TGCGCCAGCAGCCAAGAAGAACTAGCTAATGAGCAGTTCTTC.

This clone was observed a single time. The chain is built from TRBV3-1 (or the pseudogene TRBV3-2) and TRBJ2-7; no firm D call. The V gene lost 3 bases and the J gene lost 1 base, with 13 bases spanning the gap. CDR1 is LGHDT and CDR2 is YNNKEL in the germline V gene (reference sequence). CDR3 length: 15 amino acids. The CDR3 sequence is CASSHLASRSYEQYF. CDR3 nucleotide sequence: TGTGCCAGCAGCCACCTGGCATCAAGGTCCTACGAGCAGTACTTC.

The genes are TRBV3-1 (or the pseudogene TRBV3-2) and TRBJ1-4, with D unresolved. Germline lookup yields CDR1 LGHDT and CDR2 YNNKEL (reference sequence). V gave up 4 bases and J gave up 7 bases, with 10 bases separating them. CDR3 length: 13 residues. The CDR3, as DNA: TGTGCCAGCAGCCCACGTTCAATTGAAAAACTGTTTTTT. Residues: CASSPRSIEKLFF.

The rearrangement joins TRBV21-1 to TRBJ2-2; the table gives TRBD2 as D, unverified against the DNA. TRBV21-1 is described as a pseudogene. The CDR3 has 16 residues. The CDR3 DNA is TGTGCCAGCAGCCCAAGTCCGGGTAGGCTTTCGGGGGAGCTGTTTTTT. The encoded protein is CASSPSPGRLSGELFF.

V gene TRBV7-2 combines with J gene TRBJ2-7, with D uncertain. The germline gives CDR1 SGHTA, CDR2 FQGNSA. Trimming took 4 bases from V and 4 from J, leaving 17 bases between them. There are 15 residues in the CDR3. The CDR3 bases are TGTGCCAGCAGCTACGGGCCTCACAAATCTTACGAGCAGTACTTC. Translating gives CASSYGPHKSYEQYF. Full variable domain (remainder filled in from reference TRBV7-2 and TRBJ2-7): GAGVSQSPSNKVTEKGKDVELRCDPISGHTALYWYRQSLGQGLEFLIYFQGNSAPDKSGLPSDRFSAERTGGSVSTLTIQRTQQEDSAVYLCASSYGPHKSYEQYFGPGTRLTVT.

The chain has TRBV6-5 and TRBJ1-2; D is ambiguous. The germline CDR1 and CDR2 sequences are MNHEY and SVGAGI. This CDR3 is 14 amino acids long. Trimming removed 0 bases at V and 4 bases at J, with 9 bases between. The CDR3 DNA is TGTGCCAGCAGTTACTCTCCGAAGAGCTATGGCTACACCTTC. This encodes CASSYSPKSYGYTF.